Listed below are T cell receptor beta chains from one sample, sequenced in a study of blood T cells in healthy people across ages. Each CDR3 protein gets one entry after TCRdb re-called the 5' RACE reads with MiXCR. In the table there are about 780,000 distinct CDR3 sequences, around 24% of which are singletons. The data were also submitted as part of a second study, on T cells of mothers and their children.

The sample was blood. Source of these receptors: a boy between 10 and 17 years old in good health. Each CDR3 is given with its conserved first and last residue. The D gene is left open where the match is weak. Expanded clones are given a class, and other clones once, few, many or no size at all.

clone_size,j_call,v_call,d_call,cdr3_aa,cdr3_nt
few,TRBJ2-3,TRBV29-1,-,CSATGPSGLDTQYF,TGCAGCGCAACAGGTCCCTCCGGGCTGGATACGCAGTATTTT
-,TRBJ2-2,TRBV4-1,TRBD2,CASSQVLASGELFF,TGCGCCAGCAGCCAAGTACTAGCGTCCGGGGAGCTGTTTTTT
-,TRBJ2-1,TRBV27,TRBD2,CASSLGTSPHNEQFF,TGTGCCAGCAGTTTGGGGACTAGCCCTCACAATGAGCAGTTCTTC
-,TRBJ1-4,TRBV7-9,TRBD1,CASRWDSGGEKLFF,TGTGCCAGCAGATGGGACAGCGGGGGTGAAAAACTGTTTTTT
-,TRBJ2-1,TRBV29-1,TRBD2,CSVEVAGGPHEQFF,TGCAGCGTTGAGGTAGCGGGAGGGCCCCACGAGCAGTTCTTC
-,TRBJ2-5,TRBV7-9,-,CASSPADPEETQYF,TGTGCCAGCAGCCCCGCCGACCCCGAAGAGACCCAGTACTTC
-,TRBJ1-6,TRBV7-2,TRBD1,CASTRGRWDSPLHF,TGTGCCAGCACCAGGGGGCGGTGGGATTCACCCCTCCACTTT
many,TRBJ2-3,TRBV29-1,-,CSVLPFGTDTQYF,TGCAGCGTCCTCCCGTTCGGGACAGATACGCAGTATTTT
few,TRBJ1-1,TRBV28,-,CASRTAEGPWNTEAFF,TGTGCCAGCAGAACAGCCGAAGGACCCTGGAACACTGAAGCTTTCTTT
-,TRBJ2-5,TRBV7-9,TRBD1,CASLPGTGGGETQYF,TGTGCCAGCCTTCCCGGGACAGGGGGCGGAGAGACCCAGTACTTC
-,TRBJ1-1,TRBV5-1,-,CASSLEQRNTEAFF,TGCGCCAGCAGCTTGGAGCAGAGGAACACTGAAGCTTTCTTT
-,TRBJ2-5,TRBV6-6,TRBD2,CASSYASGGQETQYF,TGTGCCAGCAGTTACGCTAGCGGGGGACAAGAGACCCAGTACTTC
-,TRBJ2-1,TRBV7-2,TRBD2,CASSLVPTSGGSYNEQFF,TGTGCCAGCAGCTTAGTTCCGACTAGCGGGGGGTCCTACAATGAGCAGTTCTTC
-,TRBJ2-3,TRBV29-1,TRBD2,CSADLGGGGADTQYF,TGCAGCGCCGATCTGGGCGGGGGGGGAGCAGATACGCAGTATTTT
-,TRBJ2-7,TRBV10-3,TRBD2,CAISESGAAYEQYF,TGTGCCATCAGTGAAAGCGGGGCGGCCTACGAGCAGTACTTC
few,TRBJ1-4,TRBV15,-,CASGRNEKLFF,TGTGCCAGCGGGAGGAATGAAAAACTGTTTTTT
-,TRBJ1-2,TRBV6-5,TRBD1,CASSFHMDREDDGYTF,TGTGCCAGCAGTTTCCACATGGACAGGGAGGACGATGGCTACACCTTC
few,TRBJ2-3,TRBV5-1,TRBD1,CASSLRSGGVPTDTQYF,TGCGCCAGCAGCTTACGATCAGGGGGCGTACCCACAGATACGCAGTATTTT
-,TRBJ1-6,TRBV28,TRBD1,CASSLRDRGLSSYNSPLHF,TGTGCCAGCAGTTTGCGCGACAGGGGGCTAAGCTCCTATAATTCACCCCTCCACTTT
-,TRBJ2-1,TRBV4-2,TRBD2,CASSQDRGGLSYNEQFF,TGTGCCAGCAGCCAAGATCGGGGGGGCCTTTCCTACAATGAGCAGTTCTTC